This TCR beta chain was recovered during a study of OX40 agonist ivuxolimab in advanced cancers. About the full investigation: Ivuxolimab was an agonistic, fully human IgG2 monoclonal antibody directed against OX40 (CD134), a costimulatory receptor. Intravenous ivuxolimab was administered to patients every 2 weeks at six dose levels: 0.01, 0.1, 0.3, 1.5, 3 and 10 mg/kg. Of the approximately 50 dose-escalation patients, hepatocellular carcinoma was present in some 19, melanoma in roughly 15, renal cell carcinoma in 9 and head and neck cancer in 9. In the dose-escalation cohort, 65% to 85% of patients were male, and the mean age was 60 years with a range of roughly 20 to 80. Prior anti-PD-1, anti-PD-L1 or anti-CTLA-4 therapy was permitted, and checkpoint inhibitors had been received by roughly two fifths of dose-escalation patients. Partial responses occurred in three dose-escalation patients: two with cutaneous melanoma and one with hepatocellular carcinoma. The purpose of peripheral TCRbeta sequencing was to test whether ivuxolimab changed TCR sequence diversity and led to clonal T-cell expansion. The paper covers the monotherapy dose-escalation part of the phase I ivuxolimab trial, which included N = 52 patients.

Overall results and qualifications from the work: After ivuxolimab, expanded clones were on average more numerous among CD8+ T cells than among CD4+ T cells. At doses from 0.1 to 3.0 mg/kg, clonal expansion was seen in both CD4+ and CD8+ blood T cells between baseline and week 6. The antigen specificity of the peripheral T cells that underwent clonal expansion was not determined. Low levels of normalized T-cell clonal expansion were also seen in some nonresponding patients. In the 0.1-3.0 mg/kg groups, partial responders had among the lowest normalized peripheral clonal expansion, particularly in CD8+ T cells.

A note on this clone: Its target antigen remains unknown. Per-base quality was not reported, and no clone a single base away is much larger than it.

The germline V gene supplies CDR1 SGHRS and CDR2 YFSETQ. V drops 4 bases and J drops 4 bases, leaving 17 bases in between. From cysteine to phenylalanine, the CDR3 is 15 amino acids long. Just CDR3 DNA is preserved here, 45 bases in frame from base 1. The trial excluded patients who had a history of autoimmune disease or were on systemic immunosuppression. Peripheral blood for TCR sequencing was collected from all dose cohorts at baseline, on cycle 4 day 1, and on cycle 7 day 1. The samples were taken from a phase I, first-in-human, multicenter, open-label dose-escalation trial of ivuxolimab. Adults with locally advanced or metastatic melanoma, renal cell carcinoma, hepatocellular carcinoma or head and neck squamous cell carcinoma were enrolled in the trial. Before TCR sequencing, CD4+ T cells and CD8+ T cells from peripheral blood were sorted into separate populations. For sequencing of the TCRbeta CDR3 region, genomic DNA was extracted from the sorted cells. TCRbeta CDR3 regions were sequenced using the immunoSEQ Assay. The source is immuneACCESS, and TCRdb retained only in-frame sequences with V and J called. Part of the clones is not carried over; for the studies checked, unresolved V genes explain less than half of this, and the remainder is unexplained. The sample yields approximately 82,000 clones; 88% were counted once. About 4% of the sample comes from the top ten.

The clonotype comes from an adult with an advanced solid tumor such as melanoma, head and neck, liver or kidney cancer. The chain is encoded by TRBV5-1 joined to TRBJ1-2; TRBD1 is possibly the D segment (5 matching bases). Specimen: CD4+ or CD8+ T cells sorted from blood, collected in a trial of the OX40 agonist ivuxolimab. Here the CDR3 is given as CASSPGDGRVYGYTF. DNA sequence: TGCGCCAGCAGCCCGGGGGACGGAAGGGTCTATGGCTACACCTTC.